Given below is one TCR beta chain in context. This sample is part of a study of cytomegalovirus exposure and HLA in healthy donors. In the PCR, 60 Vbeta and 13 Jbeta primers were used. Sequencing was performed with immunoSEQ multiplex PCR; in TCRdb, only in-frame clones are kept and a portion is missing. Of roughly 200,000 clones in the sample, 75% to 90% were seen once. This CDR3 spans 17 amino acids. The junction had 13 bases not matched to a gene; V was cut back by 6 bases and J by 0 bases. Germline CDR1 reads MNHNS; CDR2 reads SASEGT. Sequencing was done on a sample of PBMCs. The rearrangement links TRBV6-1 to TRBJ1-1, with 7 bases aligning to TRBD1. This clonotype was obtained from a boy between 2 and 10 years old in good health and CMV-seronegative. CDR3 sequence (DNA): TGTGCCAGCAGGGAACCTGTACTCAGGGGGATGAACACTGAAGCTTTCTTT. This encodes CASREPVLRGMNTEAFF.